Listed here are 26 T cell receptor beta chains from one sample, sequenced in a study of blood T cell repertoires in COVID-19. Clones were read by immunoSEQ multiplex PCR, and TCRdb kept only the in-frame ones, dropping some. The table shows about 74,000 clones, with about 88% occurring only once. Sequenced input: peripheral blood. Receptor source: a human donor in a cohort sampled during active COVID-19.

The genes are TRBV7-9 and TRBJ2-1; 7 nucleotides match TRBD1. Looked up from germline, CDR1 is SEHNR and CDR2 is FQNEAQ (reference sequence). J gave up 0 bases and V 3 bases, and 2 bases lay outside the gene matches. There are 15 residues in the CDR3. CDR3 region: CASSFDRASYNEQFF. The DNA for the CDR3 is TGTGCCAGCAGCTTTGACAGGGCCTCCTACAATGAGCAGTTCTTC.

In this sample, this clone turned up a few times. The chain links TRBV3-1 (or the pseudogene TRBV3-2) to TRBJ1-1; no clear D gene. Germline CDR1 and CDR2: LGHDT and YNNKEL (reference sequence). The V and J ends lost 1 base and 5 bases respectively, with 14 bases between them. CDR3 length: 15 residues. CDR3 DNA sequence: TGTGCCAGCAGCCAAGGTGCGGGAGGAGGGACTGAAGCTTTCTTT. As protein: CASSQGAGGGTEAFF.

The V call is TRBV30, the J call TRBJ1-5; the match to TRBD1 covers 8 bases. Germline CDR1 and CDR2: GTSNPN and SVGIG (reference sequence). The CDR3 length is 14 residues. The ends lost 1 base at V and 5 bases at J; junction bases unmatched: 4. The CDR3 here is CAWSAPGGYQPQHF. The CDR3 coding sequence is TGTGCCTGGAGTGCCCCAGGGGGCTATCAGCCCCAGCATTTT.

The gene calls are TRBV14 and TRBJ2-4, with 10 bases that match TRBD1. V gave up 4 bases and J gave up 7 bases; unmatched junction bases: 4. Germline CDR1 SGHDN, CDR2 FVKESK. This CDR3 contains 14 residues. This CDR3 is CASSLRQGANIQYF. CDR3 nucleotide sequence: TGTGCCAGCAGCCTACGACAGGGGGCGAACATTCAGTACTTC.

The chain carries TRBV7-8 and TRBJ2-1; TRBD1 agrees at 10 bases. Unmatched junction bases numbered 4, after V lost 4 bases and J lost 4 bases. Germline values: CDR1 SGHVS, CDR2 FQNEAQ. This CDR3 has 15 residues. The CDR3 bases are TGTGCCAGCAGCTACGACAGGGGGCATTACAATGAGCAGTTCTTC. This gives the protein CASSYDRGHYNEQFF.

This chain links TRBV18 with TRBJ1-1, with 9 bases identical to TRBD1. Germline trimming cut 3 bases from V and 1 base from J; bases unmatched to any gene: 9. CDR1 KGHSH and CDR2 LQKENI come from the germline V gene. This CDR3 spans 17 amino acids. The CDR3 loop reads CASSPRQGVGANTEAFF. The CDR3 coding sequence is TGTGCCAGCTCACCGCGACAGGGGGTCGGGGCGAACACTGAAGCTTTCTTT.

V is TRBV5-4 and J is TRBJ2-5; 14 nucleotides align to TRBD2. This CDR3 spans 17 amino acids. Trimming cost V 3 bases and J 4 bases; bases outside gene matches: 8. Germline V gives CDR1 SGHNT, CDR2 YYREEE (reference sequence). The CDR3: CASSSSGLAGGVETQYF. The CDR3 DNA sequence: TGTGCCAGCAGCTCTTCAGGACTAGCGGGAGGAGTAGAGACCCAGTACTTC. Full variable domain (outside the CDR3, taken from reference TRBV5-4 and TRBJ2-5): ETGVTQSPTHLIKTRGQQVTLRCSSQSGHNTVSWYQQALGQGPQFIFQYYREEENGRGNFPPRFSGLQFPNYSSELNVNALELDDSALYLCASSSSGLAGGVETQYFGPGTRLLVL.

This clone has just a few counts. The V and J genes are TRBV4-3 and TRBJ2-7, with a possible D match to TRBD1 (6 bases). This CDR3 is built from 13 residues. Trimming cost V 3 bases and J 6 bases, with 12 bases left between them. Looked up from germline, CDR1 is LGHNA and CDR2 is YSLEER. CDR3 nucleotides: TGCGCCAGCAGCCAGTCACAGGGTGGCGAGCAGTACTTC. This encodes CASSQSQGGEQYF.

In DNA, the CDR3 is TGTGCCAGCGGACGGACTAGCGGAGACGGGGAGACCCAGTACTTC. As protein: CASGRTSGDGETQYF. This chain joins TRBV7-2 and TRBJ2-5; 10 nucleotides match TRBD2. The trim removed 8 bases at V and 5 bases at J, leaving 11 bases unmatched. CDR1 and CDR2 (germline): SGHTA, FQGNSA. The CDR3 sequence is 15 residues long.

CDR3 amino acids: CASSQHAGTTVTDTQYF. The DNA of the CDR3 is TGCGCCAGCAGCCAGCACGCCGGGACAACAGTCACAGATACGCAGTATTTT. The chain is built from TRBV4-1 and TRBJ2-3; D is possibly TRBD1 (6 bases). The CDR3 covers 17 residues. Trimming took 3 bases from V and 2 from J, leaving 18 bases between them. The germline V gene has CDR1 MGHRA and CDR2 YSYEKL.

This chain uses TRBV6-2 or TRBV6-3 with TRBJ1-6, with 9 bases identical to TRBD1. CDR3 length: 15 residues. The ends lost 1 base at V and 8 bases at J; junction bases unmatched: 3. Germline lookup yields CDR1 MNHEY and CDR2 SVGEGT. The CDR3 region is CASSYFRDRDSPLHF. For the CDR3, the DNA is TGTGCCAGCAGTTACTTCCGGGACAGGGATTCACCCCTCCACTTT.

This chain links TRBV5-8 with TRBJ2-5, with a weak D call TRBD2 (6 bases). The germline CDR1 and CDR2 sequences are SGHTS and YDEGEE. V lost 2 bases to trimming and J lost 0 bases, with 14 bases between them. This CDR3 region has 16 residues. Written as DNA, the CDR3 is TGTGCCAGCAGCTTAGGTATAGCGGAGTACCAAGAGACCCAGTACTTC. This codes for CASSLGIAEYQETQYF.

The rearrangement joins TRBV6-1 to TRBJ1-2; D gene unclear. The germline gives CDR1 MNHNS, CDR2 SASEGT. Trimming left V 1 base short and J 1 base short, with 10 bases between. The CDR3 spans 15 residues. CDR3 protein: CASSEVPGHNYGYTF. DNA of the CDR3: TGTGCCAGCAGTGAAGTTCCGGGTCATAACTATGGCTACACCTTC.

This chain links TRBV9 with TRBJ2-1; 9 bases map to TRBD2. The CDR3 length is 15 residues. Looked up from germline, CDR1 is SGDLS and CDR2 is YYNGEE. The V gene end was trimmed by 1 base and the J gene end by 8 bases; junction bases not matched to a gene: 7. The CDR3 region is CASSVSREGFYEQFF. DNA for the CDR3: TGTGCCAGCAGCGTATCGCGGGAGGGATTCTATGAGCAGTTCTTC.

This sequence joins TRBV10-3 and TRBJ2-3; TRBD2 agrees at 11 bases. The CDR3 totals 18 residues. V shed 0 bases, J shed 2 bases, and the junction held 7 bases outside the gene matches. Germline V gene sequence: CDR1 ENHRY, CDR2 SYGVKD. CDR3 loop: CAISESVLAGGNTDTQYF. DNA for the CDR3: TGTGCCATCAGTGAGTCGGTTCTAGCGGGAGGCAACACAGATACGCAGTATTTT.

Concerning this clone itself: Distinct nucleotide sequences in the sample also encode this CDR3. The chain is built from TRBV19 and TRBJ2-7; 8 bases are a match to TRBD1. The CDR3 extends over 13 amino acids. V shed 5 bases, J shed 3 bases, and the junction held 3 bases outside the gene matches. Germline loops: CDR1 LNHDA, CDR2 SQIVND (reference sequence). The CDR3 DNA is TGTGCCAGTAGTGCAGGACAGGGCTACGAGCAGTACTTC. It yields the protein CASSAGQGYEQYF.

The chain has TRBV28 and TRBJ2-5, with 11 bases aligning to TRBD2. The V and J ends lost 10 bases and 4 bases, in that order; junction bases with no gene match: 5. The CDR3 is 13 amino acids. CDR1 MDHEN and CDR2 SYDVKM come from the germline V gene. CDR3 amino acids: CATRLAGPETQYF. The DNA of the CDR3 is TGTGCCACACGACTAGCGGGACCAGAGACCCAGTACTTC.

The rearrangement joins TRBV3-1 (or the pseudogene TRBV3-2) to TRBJ2-1; D perhaps matches TRBD2 (6 bases). CDR3 size: 15 residues. V lost 4 bases to trimming and J lost 3 bases, with 13 bases between them. Germline V CDR1 and CDR2: LGHDT, YNNKEL (reference sequence). The CDR3 spells CASSLRRLDYNEQFF. In DNA, the CDR3 is TGTGCCAGCAGCCTACGACGACTAGACTACAATGAGCAGTTCTTC.

V gene TRBV7-2 combines with J gene TRBJ2-7, with a possible D match to TRBD2 (7 bases). V lost 4 bases and J 7 bases, leaving 17 bases between the germline ends. Germline CDR1 and CDR2: SGHTA and FQGNSA. This CDR3 is built from 14 residues. The CDR3: CASSSPGGPREQYF. DNA of the CDR3: TGTGCCAGCAGCTCCCCCGGGGGGCCTCGGGAGCAGTACTTC.

This chain joins TRBV6-5 and TRBJ1-2; 8 bases fit TRBD1. This CDR3 is 15 amino acids long. V shed 6 bases, J shed 8 bases, and the junction held 14 bases outside the gene matches. Germline V gene lookup returns CDR1 MNHEY and CDR2 SVGAGI. This CDR3 reads CASSASQGAAGGYTF. The CDR3 DNA sequence: TGTGCCAGCAGCGCATCTCAGGGGGCCGCTGGAGGCTACACCTTC.

This sequence joins TRBV6-5 and TRBJ1-2, with D possibly matching TRBD1 (6 bases). The ends were cut back, 7 bases at V and 5 bases at J, with 14 bases in the middle. The CDR3 has 13 amino acids. Per the germline V gene, CDR1 is MNHEY and CDR2 is SVGAGI. The CDR3 bases are TGTGCCAGCAAACCGGGGGGGCCTTATGGCTACACCTTC. It codes for CASKPGGPYGYTF.

On this clone: Within the sample, other DNA sequences also encode this same CDR3. The CDR3 is CASSYLPSYEQYF. CDR3 DNA: TGTGCCAGCAGTTACCTTCCTTCCTACGAGCAGTACTTC. The chain carries TRBV6-5 and TRBJ2-7, with unresolved D. Trimming left V 2 bases short and J 1 base short, with 6 bases between. CDR1 and CDR2 (germline): MNHEY, SVGAGI. The CDR3 covers 13 residues.

The V call is TRBV7-8, the J call TRBJ2-5; no clear D. The CDR3 loop spans 15 amino acids. Germline CDR1 and CDR2: SGHVS and FQNEAQ. The ends were cut back, 5 bases at V and 1 base at J, with 14 bases in the middle. CDR3 sequence (DNA): TGTGCCAGCAGCGCCTTCTCGGGTCCCCAAGAGACCCAGTACTTC. Residues: CASSAFSGPQETQYF.

The genes are TRBV30 and TRBJ2-4; perhaps TRBD2 as D (5 bases). Germline V CDR1 and CDR2: GTSNPN, SVGIG (reference sequence). Trimming cost V 5 bases and J 1 base, with 9 bases left between them. This CDR3 is 13 amino acids long. The CDR3 region has the DNA TGTGCCTGGGGCGGCGGGGCCAAAAACATTCAGTACTTC. Protein: CAWGGGAKNIQYF.

The V gene is TRBV29-1, the J gene TRBJ1-5; TRBD1 matches at 9 bases. Germline CDR1 reads SQVTM; CDR2 reads ANQGSEA. CDR3 size: 12 residues. V shed 6 bases and J 9 bases; nucleotides not matched to a gene: 6. The DNA of the CDR3 is TGCAGCGTGGGAGGACAGGGGACGCCCCAGCATTTT. It specifies CSVGGQGTPQHF.

The V and J genes are TRBV30 and TRBJ2-1, with no clear D. In germline, CDR1 is GTSNPN, CDR2 SVGIG (reference sequence). V lost 2 bases, J lost 7 bases, and 6 bases lay in between. The CDR3 spans 11 residues. The chain's CDR3 is CAWSKLNEQFF. CDR3 nucleotide sequence: TGTGCCTGGAGTAAGCTGAATGAGCAGTTCTTC.